This TCR beta chain was sequenced during a study of OX40 agonist ivuxolimab in advanced cancers. Whole-study context: Partial responses were seen in three patients, one with hepatocellular carcinoma and two with cutaneous melanoma.

With respect to this clone: Its antigen is not identified.

Libraries were prepared by immunoSEQ multiplex PCR; TCRdb keeps only in-frame clonotypes and omits some of them. Of 50,000 to 80,000 clones in the sample, about 90% are singletons; the top ten hold 4.5% to 5.5%. The CDR3 spans 15 residues. Between the trimmed V and J ends, which lost 6 bases and 0 bases, there was a span of 15 bases. Germline CDR1 reads MDHEN; CDR2 reads SYDVKM. Study observations and caveats: There was clonal expansion of CD4+ and CD8+ blood T cells by week 6 at 0.1 to 3.0 mg/kg. Those patients achieving a partial response at 0.1-3.0 mg/kg showed among the lowest clonal expansion.

The V gene is TRBV28, the J gene TRBJ2-7; tentatively, D is TRBD1 (6 bases). Specimen: CD4+ or CD8+ T cells sorted from blood, collected in a trial of the OX40 agonist ivuxolimab. The clonotype originates from an adult with an advanced solid tumor such as melanoma, head and neck, liver or kidney cancer. As DNA, the CDR3 is TGTGCCAGCAGAGAACAGGGTGGCGGCTCCTACGAGCAGTACTTC. Its translation is CASREQGGGSYEQYF.